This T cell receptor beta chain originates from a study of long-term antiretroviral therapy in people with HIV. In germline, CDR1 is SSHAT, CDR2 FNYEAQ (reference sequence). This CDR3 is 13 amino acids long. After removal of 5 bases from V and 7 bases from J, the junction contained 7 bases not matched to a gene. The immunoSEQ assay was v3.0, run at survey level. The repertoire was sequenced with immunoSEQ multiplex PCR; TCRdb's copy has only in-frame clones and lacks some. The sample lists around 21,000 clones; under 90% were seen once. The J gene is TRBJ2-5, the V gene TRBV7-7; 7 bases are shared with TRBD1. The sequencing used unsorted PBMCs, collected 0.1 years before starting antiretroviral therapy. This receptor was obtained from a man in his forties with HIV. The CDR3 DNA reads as TGTGCCAGCAGCGTCGGGACAGACGCGACCCAGTACTTC. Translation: CASSVGTDATQYF.